This TCR beta chain was captured by sequencing in a study of cytomegalovirus exposure and HLA in healthy donors (dated by TCRdb to the late 2010s). At the level of the whole study: In an earlier analysis of 550 to 750 of the donors, 250 to 350 Gb of sequence data and about 110 million unique TCR beta sequences from roughly 190 million T cells were reported. Across some 400 genotyped donors of the cohort, an average of about 200,000 unique TCR beta nucleotide sequences per donor were sequenced, and approximately 17% of those sequences were non-productive. The study aimed to test whether signatures of past pathogen exposure could be identified by cataloging public T cell receptors. An earlier analysis of approximately 630 of the donors applied high-throughput TCR beta sequencing to assess whether each TCR beta V gene segment acted as functional or pseudogenic. Donor age, sex, ethnicity and CMV serostatus were compiled alongside the repertoire data. In a later genetic analysis, genome-wide SNP genotypes for about three fifths of the roughly 670 donors were used, and that subset was treated as a discovery cohort. In the later analysis, no new phenotypic data were used to find candidate immune exposures; instead, reliance was placed on TCR beta sequences and their occurrence across donors. Besides the first cohort of roughly 640 subjects, a separate validation cohort made up of 120 different subjects was used. All discovery cohort repertoires had been generated on a single sequencing platform. An early release that covered 500 to 800 HLA-typed donors contained approximately 300 gigabases of sequencing data and around 85 million unique TCR sequences. Five DR-DQ haplotypes were handled as single units for association and clustering, since linkage in the cohort was strong. The genetic ancestry cluster associated with self-reported Caucasian donors included around 76% of the roughly 400 genotyped donors. HLA typing included class I and class II loci at four-digit resolution. To predict cytomegalovirus infection status, the study combined high-throughput TCR immunosequencing, statistical association of individual TCRs with disease status, and machine learning. A later analysis re-examined previously published TCR beta repertoires from roughly 720 donors and added high-resolution HLA genotyping to investigate patterns of TCR occurrence. The number of donors typed differed by locus, with 629-630 for A, B, C, DRB1 and DQB1, 522 for DQA1, 600 to 610 for DPA1, and approximately 470 for DPB1. The study profiled the T cell repertoires of fewer than 850 subjects by immunosequencing and related them to cytomegalovirus serostatus. Points the paper makes about the study in general: A later analysis found that TCR association rates varied across HLA loci, with DRB1 alleles showing the most associated TCRs and HLA-C alleles the fewest. Because counts were too low, about 18 rarely observed V segments, including chromosome 9 orphons, were excluded from the earlier analysis of roughly 580 of the donors. In vitro tests confirmed that three of the cytomegalovirus-associated TCR beta chains recognize cytomegalovirus antigens. Across donors, most TCR sequences were observed very rarely, whereas some public TCRs were present in many individuals. Most CMV-associated TCR beta chains appeared to be HLA-restricted in a later analysis, and the HLA associations seemed to be driven largely by CMV exposure. In a later analysis, several top co-occurrence clusters were reported to appear linked to parvovirus B19, influenza, CMV and Epstein-Barr virus. In an earlier analysis of 587 of the donors, most TCR beta V segments appeared in productive rearrangements about 87% or about 30% of the time, broadly matching IMGT annotations. In a later analysis, HLA-associated TCR beta chains showed more clonal expansion and lower generation probabilities than non-associated chains that were equally common. Some IMGT-functional V segments, including TRBV6-2 and TRBV6-3, could not be distinguished by the 87-base-pair reads and were therefore excluded. In a later genetic analysis, a missense DCLRE1C variant was associated with V-gene and J-gene trimming of TCR beta chains, and the association was replicated in an independent cohort. For the cohort, immune exposure information was limited to CMV serostatus. According to the authors, the approach could potentially be generalized to other disease states and immunological phenotypes. When HLA alleles, especially DR and DQ, strongly co-occurred, TCR associations were difficult to assign to individual alleles. In a later genetic analysis, fewer N-insertions in productive TCRs were reported among donors in an Asian-associated ancestry cluster than the roughly 710-donor mean. Specific HLA alleles were associated with 18,000 or so TCR beta sequences at a false discovery rate of 0.05 in a later analysis. A total of 150 or so TCR beta chains were listed by the study as associated with cytomegalovirus. In both the original and validation cohorts, the classifier was reported to diagnose cytomegalovirus status with high specificity and sensitivity. Presence/absence analyses assumed roughly uniform sequencing depth across donors, an assumption that may not hold. In this cohort, only TCR beta chains were sequenced, and detectable features were limited by the absence of alpha or paired-chain data. The sequencing pipeline was judged likely to have produced a cluster of highly shared sequence variants as a technical artifact. Linkage disequilibrium might explain the correlated functional status among segregating V segments, but an unknown experimental factor could not be excluded. A further reported finding was that TCR beta sequences accurately predicted the HLA-A and HLA-B alleles for most subjects in the first cohort. Because HLA typing was missing for some donors at each locus, association tests included only the typed subset.

This clone has a handful of counts. Its binding antigen is unknown. No much larger clonotype is one base removed from it; base qualities were not supplied. V is cut back by 5 bases and J by 6 bases, with 6 bases in the junction unmatched. The germline V gene encodes CDR1 MNHNS and CDR2 SASEGT. The CDR3 numbers 14 residues from cysteine through phenylalanine. The entry retains the CDR3 DNA only, 42 bases that are in frame from base 1. The library was generated by the immunoSEQ multiplex PCR assay. A mixture of 60 forward primers for TCR Vbeta segments and 13 reverse primers for TCR Jbeta segments was used in the multiplex PCR. A multiplex PCR assay on genomic DNA amplified the CDR3 region of rearranged TCR beta genes. Amplified TCR beta libraries were sequenced as 87-base-pair reads on the Illumina HiSeq System. Regarding the original processing steps: A later analysis tallied 70 million to 100 million unique TCR beta chains across the 700 or so repertoires, and approximately 9.9 million of those chains were shared by two or more donors. Raw reads were error-corrected and collapsed into unique sequences by a nearest-neighbor algorithm in which closely related sequences were merged to remove PCR and sequencing errors. V, D and J gene segments were assigned by aligning CDR3 sequences to IMGT reference sequences. For a sequence to be retained, a match of at least six nucleotides was required to both a V gene segment and a J gene segment. Rearrangements were classified as productive when the CDR3 lacked stop codons and remained in frame with V and J, and all other rearrangements were classified as non-productive. CDR3 was defined according to IMGT convention as the region running from the second conserved V-encoded cysteine to the conserved J-encoded phenylalanine. Sequences without an unambiguous match to a single V gene segment were excluded from the earlier analysis of over 500 of the donors. An earlier analysis of over 450 of the donors classified V segments as functional when productive rearrangements were above 56.7% and as segregating when the standard deviation between donors was above 5%. To diagnose cytomegalovirus status from the catalog of TCR beta chain sequences, a statistical classification framework was built. V and J gene assignment, in a later analysis, came from comparing TCR nucleotide sequences with IMGT/GENE-DB human TR gene sequences. A later analysis assigned CDR3 sequences and most-parsimonious VDJ recombination scenarios with the TCRdist pipeline. In a later analysis, each TCR beta chain was defined by its CDR3 amino acid sequence together with its V-gene family, and reads without a unique V-gene family were excluded. A later analysis removed roughly 590 highly shared, low-generation-probability nucleotide sequences to deal with suspected cross-contamination and a sequencing artifact. A later analysis calculated a clonal expansion index for each public chain from normalized within-repertoire ranks of inferred template counts. In a later analysis, generation probabilities were computed using a VDJ recombination model fitted to out-of-frame rearrangements, and the results were checked against IGoR. Hypergeometric tests were used in a later analysis to score TCR-TCR, TCR-HLA and TCR-CMV co-occurrence, with a repertoire-size bias correction applied to the TCR pairs. False discovery rates were estimated in a later analysis by permuting HLA or CMV assignments 20 times. A later analysis grouped co-occurring TCRs with DBSCAN, adding TCRdist sequence similarity when clustering within HLA-allele-positive subsets. Co-occurrence clustering excluded repertoires with fewer than 30,000 or more than 120,000 public chains, plus five with anomalous nucleotide sharing. TCRdb re-hosts the immuneACCESS table, in-frame sequences only. Its copies lack some clones; in the studies checked, an unresolved V gene accounts for under half of them, and the cause for the rest is not known. That table furnishes V, J and clone size, whereas the DNA furnished D and trimming. The sample table lists around 65,000 clones, over 75% of them with a count of one. The top ten clonotypes cover about 10% of the sample.

In total, fewer than 750 healthy bone marrow donors made up the cohort. All cohort members were sampled while nominally healthy, although unrecorded immune exposures were likely present. The donor tested CMV seronegative, placing the donor among the 350 to 400 seronegative members of the cohort. Every donor gave a peripheral blood sample, and the peripheral blood mononuclear cells from that sample were used for TCR beta sequencing. The Qiagen DNeasy Blood Extraction Kit was used to extract genomic DNA from the blood cell samples. The sequence was collected from a female donor in good health and CMV-seronegative. The sequenced material came from PBMCs. The chain couples TRBV6-1 to TRBJ1-1; the junction holds 10 bases that match TRBD1. The DNA sequence is as follows: TGTGCCAGCAGTTTGGGACAGGGGTGGCCTGAAGCTTTCTTT. This gives the protein CASSLGQGWPEAFF.